These T cell receptor beta chains were read from a single sample in a study of blood T cells in healthy people across ages. TCRdb reanalysed the 5' RACE reads using MiXCR and keeps one entry per CDR3 protein. The sample includes under 2 million distinct CDR3 sequences, around 35% of them seen just once. Sequencing was done on a sample of blood. The receptors stem from a woman aged 25 to 39 in good health. Both conserved end residues are part of each CDR3. D genes are given only for firm matches. Where a row states a size, it is once, few, many or the class of an expanded clone; other rows omit it.

D,J,V,size,CDR3,DNA
.,TRBJ1-1,TRBV5-1,.,CASSMGSGFYITEAFF,TGCGCCAGCAGCATGGGGTCGGGGTTTTATATCACTGAAGCTTTCTTT
.,TRBJ2-7,TRBV27,.,CASSLFPGQYEQYF,TGTGCCAGCAGTTTATTTCCCGGACAGTACGAGCAGTACTTC
TRBD2,TRBJ2-1,TRBV27,.,CASNLAGGLSEQFF,TGTGCCAGTAATTTAGCGGGGGGGTTGAGTGAGCAGTTCTTC
.,TRBJ2-7,TRBV20-1,few,CSARALTSSYEQYF,TGCAGTGCTAGAGCTCTCACAAGCTCCTACGAGCAGTACTTC
.,TRBJ1-2,TRBV3-1,.,CASSPRVGGLYGYTF,TGTGCCAGCAGCCCCCGCGTGGGGGGGCTCTATGGCTACACCTTC
.,TRBJ2-7,TRBV4-1,.,CASSHMDRTTNEQYF,TGCGCCAGCAGCCACATGGACAGGACTACTAACGAGCAGTACTTC
.,TRBJ2-5,TRBV15,.,CATSISDFQETQYF,TGTGCCACCAGCATTTCGGACTTCCAAGAGACCCAGTACTTC
.,TRBJ1-5,TRBV6-1,.,CASTNQRDQPQHF,TGTGCCAGTACGAACCAACGGGATCAGCCCCAGCATTTT
.,TRBJ2-3,TRBV27,few,CASSFVSPSVDTQYF,TGTGCCAGCAGTTTTGTCAGCCCTTCTGTGGATACGCAGTATTTT
.,TRBJ2-1,TRBV5-6,few,CASSPGRVNEQFF,TGTGCCAGCAGCCCGGGTAGAGTGAATGAGCAGTTCTTC
.,TRBJ1-2,TRBV11-1,few,CASSGRGVANGYTF,TGTGCCAGCAGCGGCCGCGGGGTTGCCAATGGCTACACCTTC
TRBD2,TRBJ2-1,TRBV20-1,.,CSARDDAWTSGRGFEQFF,TGCAGTGCTAGAGATGACGCGTGGACTAGCGGGAGGGGGTTTGAGCAGTTCTTC
TRBD2,TRBJ2-3,TRBV5-1,.,CASSSGLAGGPRVADTQYF,TGCGCCAGCAGCTCCGGACTAGCGGGGGGCCCAAGGGTGGCAGATACGCAGTATTTT
.,TRBJ1-5,TRBV6-1,.,CASGAVKSNQPQHF,TGTGCCAGCGGTGCAGTAAAGAGCAATCAGCCCCAGCATTTT
.,TRBJ2-6,TRBV11-3,few,CASSLVGRAGANVLTF,TGTGCCAGCAGCTTAGTAGGCAGGGCTGGGGCCAACGTCCTGACTTTC
.,TRBJ2-6,TRBV5-1,many,CASSSDVLGANVLTF,TGCGCCAGCAGCTCTGACGTCTTAGGGGCCAACGTCCTGACTTTC
TRBD2,TRBJ2-1,TRBV5-1,few,CASILSGGSQNEQFF,TGCGCCAGCATCTTGAGCGGGGGGTCCCAAAATGAGCAGTTCTTC
TRBD2,TRBJ2-3,TRBV7-2,.,CASSFSGRWTDTQYF,TGTGCCAGCAGCTTTAGCGGGAGGTGGACAGATACGCAGTATTTT
TRBD2,TRBJ2-1,TRBV6-1,.,CASSERTSGRAYNEQFF,TGTGCCAGCAGTGAAAGGACTAGCGGGAGGGCATACAATGAGCAGTTCTTC
.,TRBJ2-3,TRBV7-2,.,CASSLAQGKADTQYF,TGTGCCAGCAGCTTAGCACAGGGTAAGGCAGATACGCAGTATTTT
.,TRBJ2-7,TRBV14,.,CASSQDSARTYEQYF,TGTGCCAGCAGCCAGGACTCAGCTAGGACCTACGAGCAGTACTTC
.,TRBJ2-5,TRBV13,few,CASSSRAGASQETQYF,TGTGCCAGCAGTTCCCGGGCAGGGGCCTCCCAAGAGACCCAGTACTTC
.,TRBJ1-6,TRBV12-3/TRBV12-4,.,CASSLHANNSPLHF,TGTGCCAGCAGTTTGCACGCTAATAATTCACCCCTCCACTTT
TRBD1,TRBJ2-5,TRBV10-3,few,CAISESVTLLRQGETQYF,TGTGCCATCAGTGAGTCAGTCACCCTCCTAAGACAGGGAGAGACCCAGTACTTC
.,TRBJ2-1,TRBV5-1,.,CASSQGGWGQKSSEQFF,TGCGCCAGCAGCCAGGGGGGTTGGGGCCAAAAGTCGAGTGAGCAGTTCTTC